The clone carrying this T cell receptor beta chain was counted at least ten times. The sample comes from a study of molecular identifiers for immune sequencing clone quantification. Study details: Four of five RNA aliquots from approximately 20,000 or 100,000 naive CD8 T cells were sequenced.

TCRdb re-analysed the PCR reads in MiXCR, keeping a single row per CDR3 protein. The profile shows 600,000 to 650,000 distinct CDR3 sequences, roughly 21% of them singletons. From germline, CDR1 is LNHDA and CDR2 SQIVND (reference sequence). V shed 5 bases and J shed 4 bases, with 17 bases lying between them. The CDR3 contains 16 residues. This receptor was taken from a human donor in good health. Some libraries in this study had Jurkat cell RNA spiked in. Specimen: naive CD8+ T cells from blood, with Jurkat cell RNA spiked in. Described subset: FACS-sorted CD8+CD4-CCR7+CD45RA+ naive T cells. The rearrangement uses TRBV19 and TRBJ2-2; possible D gene TRBD2, 5 bases. The chain's CDR3 is CASSATELRVTGELFF. DNA of the CDR3: TGTGCCAGTAGTGCCACGGAATTGAGGGTCACCGGGGAGCTGTTTTTT.